This section outlines one T cell receptor (beta chain) sequence together with its context. The sample originates from a study of technical replicates of blood from a handful of donors. Clones were sequenced by immunoSEQ multiplex PCR, and TCRdb holds only the in-frame ones, with some missing. The sample has 14,000 or so clones; more than 70% are singletons. The CDR3 runs 17 residues. The germline V gene encodes CDR1 SGHNT and CDR2 YYREEE (reference sequence). V lost 4 bases, J lost 3 bases, and 14 bases stayed unmatched. The rearrangement uses TRBV5-4 and TRBJ2-7; TRBD2 matches at 9 bases. Sequencing used PBMCs. The receptor was isolated from a human donor in good health. DNA for the CDR3: TGTGCCAGCAGCCCCGGATATGGGCTAGCGGGACGCTACGAGCAGTACTTC. The encoded protein is CASSPGYGLAGRYEQYF.